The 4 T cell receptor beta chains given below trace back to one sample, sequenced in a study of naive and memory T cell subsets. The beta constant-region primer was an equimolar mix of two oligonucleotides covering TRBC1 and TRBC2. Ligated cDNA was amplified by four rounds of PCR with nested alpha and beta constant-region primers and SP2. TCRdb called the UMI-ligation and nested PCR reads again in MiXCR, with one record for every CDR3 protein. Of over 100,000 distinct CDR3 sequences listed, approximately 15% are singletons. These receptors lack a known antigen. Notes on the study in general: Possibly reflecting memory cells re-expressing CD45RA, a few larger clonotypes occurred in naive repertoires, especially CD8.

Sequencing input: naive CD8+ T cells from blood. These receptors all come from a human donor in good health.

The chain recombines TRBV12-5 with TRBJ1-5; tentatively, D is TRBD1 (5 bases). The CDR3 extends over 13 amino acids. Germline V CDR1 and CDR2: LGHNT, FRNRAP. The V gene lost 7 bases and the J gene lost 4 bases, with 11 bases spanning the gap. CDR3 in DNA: TGTGCTAGTGCCAAGGCAGGGAATCAGCCCCAGCATTTT. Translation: CASAKAGNQPQHF.

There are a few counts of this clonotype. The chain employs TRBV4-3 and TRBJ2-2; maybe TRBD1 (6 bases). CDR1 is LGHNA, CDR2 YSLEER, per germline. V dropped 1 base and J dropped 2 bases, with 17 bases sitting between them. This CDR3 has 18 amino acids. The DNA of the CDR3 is TGCGCCAGCAGCCAAGGGGGGCCAGCGAGTACAAACACCGGGGAGCTGTTTTTT. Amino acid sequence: CASSQGGPASTNTGELFF.

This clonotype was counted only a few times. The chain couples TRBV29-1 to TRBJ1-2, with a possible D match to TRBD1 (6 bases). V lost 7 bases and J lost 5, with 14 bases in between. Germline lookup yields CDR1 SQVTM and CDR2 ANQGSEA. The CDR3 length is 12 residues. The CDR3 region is CSAGGGTYGYTF. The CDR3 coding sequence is TGCAGCGCCGGGGGGGGCACTTATGGCTACACCTTC.

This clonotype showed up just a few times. In nucleotides, the CDR3 is TGCAGTGCTCCCACCCCCGCCTCCGGGAGTAGACTCTACGAGCAGTACTTC. The encoded protein is CSAPTPASGSRLYEQYF. J is TRBJ2-7 and V is TRBV20-1; D may be TRBD2 (6 bases). Germline CDR1 and CDR2: DFQATT and SNEGSKA (reference sequence). The V end was cut by 5 bases, the J end by 3 bases, with 26 bases between. The CDR3 extends over 17 amino acids.